This TCR beta chain was observed in a study of blood T cell repertoires in COVID-19. For the study at large: Material from acute and convalescent COVID-19 was sourced from the United States, Italy and Spain. T cells, B-cell-depleted T cells, or PBMCs provided the cDNA or gDNA that served as material.

CDR1 is SGHRS and CDR2 is YFSETQ in the germline V gene. V gave up 9 bases and J gave up 6 bases, with 16 bases separating them. The CDR3 covers 14 residues. Methods used by the authors: Cell counts per sample came from amplifying reference gene primers. Libraries were prepared by immunoSEQ multiplex PCR; TCRdb keeps only in-frame clonotypes and omits some of them. D and trimming come from the DNA, and the V and J calls and clone size come from that table. The table lists 170,000 or so clones, over 70% of them singletons. Seattle's enrolled individuals joined amid active infection and were then monitored longitudinally.

The TCR originated in a woman aged 40 to 50 with COVID-19, enrolled during active disease. V usage is TRBV5-1 and J usage is TRBJ1-6, with a tentative D call TRBD1 (5 bases). Specimen: peripheral blood. This CDR3 is CATKKDGGNSPLHF. The CDR3 region has the DNA TGCGCCACTAAGAAGGACGGGGGTAATTCACCCCTCCACTTT.